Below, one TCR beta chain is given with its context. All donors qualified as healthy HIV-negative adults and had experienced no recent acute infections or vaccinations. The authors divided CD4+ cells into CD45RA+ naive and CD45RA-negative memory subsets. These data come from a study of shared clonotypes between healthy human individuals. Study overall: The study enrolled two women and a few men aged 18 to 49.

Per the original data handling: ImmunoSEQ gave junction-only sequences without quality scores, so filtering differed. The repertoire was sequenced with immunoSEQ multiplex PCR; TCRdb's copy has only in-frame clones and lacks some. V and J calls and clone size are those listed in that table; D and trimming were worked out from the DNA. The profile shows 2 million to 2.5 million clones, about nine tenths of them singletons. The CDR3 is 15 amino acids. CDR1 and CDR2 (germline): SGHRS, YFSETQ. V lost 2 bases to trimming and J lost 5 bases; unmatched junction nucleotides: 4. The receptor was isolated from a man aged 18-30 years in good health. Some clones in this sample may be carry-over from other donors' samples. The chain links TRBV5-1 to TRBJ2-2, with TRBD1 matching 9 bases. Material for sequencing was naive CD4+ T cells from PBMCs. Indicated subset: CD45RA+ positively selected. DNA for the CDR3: TGCGCCAGCAGCTTTGGGACAGGGAGAACCGGGGAGCTGTTTTTT. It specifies CASSFGTGRTGELFF. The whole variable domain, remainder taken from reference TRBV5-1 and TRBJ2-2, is KAGVTQTPRYLIKTRGQQVTLSCSPISGHRSVSWYQQTPGQGLQFLFEYFSETQRNKGNFPGRFSGRQFSNSRSEMNVSTLELGDSALYLCASSFGTGRTGELFFGEGSRLTVL.